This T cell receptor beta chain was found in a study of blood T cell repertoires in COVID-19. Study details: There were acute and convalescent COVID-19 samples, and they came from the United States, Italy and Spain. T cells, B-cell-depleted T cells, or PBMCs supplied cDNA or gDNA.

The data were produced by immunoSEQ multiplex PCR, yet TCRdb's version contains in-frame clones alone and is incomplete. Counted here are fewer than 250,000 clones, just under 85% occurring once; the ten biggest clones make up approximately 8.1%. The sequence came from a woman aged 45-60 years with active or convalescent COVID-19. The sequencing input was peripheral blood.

The CDR3 region has the DNA TGTGCCAGCAGCTTAGGGCCAGGGTGGGACCAAGAGACCCAGTACTTC. Protein sequence: CASSLGPGWDQETQYF. The chain joins TRBV11-2 to TRBJ2-5, with D possibly being TRBD1 (5 bases). Germline CDR1 is SGHAT and CDR2 is FQNNGV. This CDR3 has 16 amino acids. V was trimmed by 1 base and J by 0 bases, leaving 12 bases between them.